This T cell receptor (beta chain) was found in a study of control samples from healthy donors and cancer patients. Method: immunoSEQ multiplex PCR; TCRdb's copy keeps in-frame clones and lacks some. The sample contains under 85,000 clones, around 80% of which appear only once. Per the germline V gene, CDR1 is SNHLY and CDR2 is FYNNEI. Trimming removed 7 bases at V and 7 bases at J, with 28 bases between. CDR3 size: 17 residues. Material for sequencing was PBMCs. The chain employs TRBV2 and TRBJ1-2; D is possibly TRBD1 (6 bases). This clonotype was sampled from a man in his sixties with head and neck cancer. CDR3 region: CASTRPQGSLSSGGYTF. The CDR3 DNA sequence: TGTGCCAGCACCCGCCCGCAGGGGAGTTTGAGTTCTGGTGGCTACACCTTC.